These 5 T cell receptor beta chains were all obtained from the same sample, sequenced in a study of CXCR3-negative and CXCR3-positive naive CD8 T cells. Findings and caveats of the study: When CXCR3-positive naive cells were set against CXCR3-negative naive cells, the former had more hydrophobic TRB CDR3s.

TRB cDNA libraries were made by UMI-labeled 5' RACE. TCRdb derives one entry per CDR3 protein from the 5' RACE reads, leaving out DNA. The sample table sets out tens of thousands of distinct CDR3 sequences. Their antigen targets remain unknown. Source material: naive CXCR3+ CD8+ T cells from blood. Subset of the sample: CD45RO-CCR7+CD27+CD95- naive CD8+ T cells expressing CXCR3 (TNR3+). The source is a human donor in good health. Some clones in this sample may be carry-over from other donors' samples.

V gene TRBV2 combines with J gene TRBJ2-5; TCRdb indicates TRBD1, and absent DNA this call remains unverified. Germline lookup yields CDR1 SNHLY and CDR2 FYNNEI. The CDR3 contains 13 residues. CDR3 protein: CASSEGREETQYF.

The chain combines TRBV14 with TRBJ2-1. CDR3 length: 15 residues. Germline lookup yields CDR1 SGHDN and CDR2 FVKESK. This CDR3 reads CASSQEATSYNEQFF.

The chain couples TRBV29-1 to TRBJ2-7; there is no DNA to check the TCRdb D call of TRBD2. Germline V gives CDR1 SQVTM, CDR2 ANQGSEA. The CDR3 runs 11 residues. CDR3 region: CSVREYYEQYF.

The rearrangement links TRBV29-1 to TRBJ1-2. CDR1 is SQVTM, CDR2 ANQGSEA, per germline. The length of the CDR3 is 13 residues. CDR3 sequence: CSVEDMVYYGYTF.

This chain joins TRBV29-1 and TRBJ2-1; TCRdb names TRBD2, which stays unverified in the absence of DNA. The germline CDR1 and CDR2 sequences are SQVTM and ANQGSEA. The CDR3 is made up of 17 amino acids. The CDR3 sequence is CSVEPHLTSGSYNEQFF.